The 27 T cell receptor beta chains below all came from one sample that was sequenced in a study of shared clonotypes between healthy human individuals. Some clones are missing from TCRdb's copy, which holds only in-frame ones; the method was immunoSEQ multiplex PCR. The repertoire holds about 730,000 clones, 55% to 80% seen once, with roughly 1.8% in the top ten. The material sequenced was memory CD4+ T cells sorted from blood. Subset noted: CD45RA-negative fraction. All receptors derive from a woman aged 30 to 39 in good health.

The V and J genes are TRBV28 and TRBJ1-3; a weak D match, TRBD1 (5 bases). The CDR3 loop spans 15 amino acids. Germline V gene sequence: CDR1 MDHEN, CDR2 SYDVKM. Between the trimmed V and J ends, which lost 3 bases and 2 bases, there was a span of 11 bases. CDR3 amino acids: CASSLVRGAGNTIYF. CDR3 sequence (DNA): TGTGCCAGCAGTTTGGTCCGAGGGGCTGGAAACACCATATATTTT.

The chain uses TRBV10-3 and TRBJ1-1; weak D call: TRBD1 (5 bases). Trimming left V 10 bases short and J 6 bases short, with 15 bases between. Germline V gives CDR1 ENHRY, CDR2 SYGVKD. The CDR3 has 12 amino acids. This CDR3 reads CATSLKGPEAFF. The DNA for the CDR3 is TGTGCCACATCACTGAAGGGGCCTGAAGCTTTCTTT.

The chain uses TRBV28 and TRBJ1-4; D may be TRBD1 (6 bases). CDR1 is MDHEN and CDR2 is SYDVKM in the germline V gene. The CDR3 runs 14 residues. Trimming stripped 4 bases from V and 7 bases from J, with 13 bases between. CDR3 coding DNA: TGTGCCAGCAGTTCCTACAGGGCGGCTGAAAAACTGTTTTTT. Its protein is CASSSYRAAEKLFF.

J is TRBJ1-1 and V is TRBV13, with 7 nucleotides matching TRBD1. The CDR3 has 15 amino acids. Per the germline V gene, CDR1 is PRHDT and CDR2 is FYEKMQ (reference sequence). Unmatched junction bases numbered 2, after V lost 0 bases and J lost 1 base. CDR3 region: CASSLGDRRNTEAFF. CDR3 nucleotides: TGTGCCAGCAGCTTAGGGGACAGGAGGAACACTGAAGCTTTCTTT.

The V call is TRBV6-6, the J call TRBJ2-3; D call uncertain. Germline loops: CDR1 MNHNY, CDR2 SVGAGI (reference sequence). V lost 0 bases, J lost 6 bases, and 7 bases lay in between. The CDR3 is made up of 13 amino acids. CDR3 amino acids: CASSYSAADTQYF. CDR3 sequence (DNA): TGTGCCAGCAGTTACTCTGCGGCGGATACGCAGTATTTT.

The chain uses TRBV7-8 and TRBJ1-1; 7 bases agree with TRBD1. The CDR3 has 14 residues. Trimming cost V 7 bases and J 0 bases; bases outside gene matches: 5. Germline V CDR1 and CDR2: SGHVS, FQNEAQ. For the CDR3, the DNA is TGTGCCAGCATCAAAGACAGGGTGAACACTGAAGCTTTCTTT. Encoded protein: CASIKDRVNTEAFF.

This clone was observed a single time. Other DNA sequences in the sample encode the same CDR3. The chain combines TRBV5-6 with TRBJ2-7; D is undetermined. Trimming left V 0 bases short and J 4 bases short, with 5 bases between. The CDR3 loop spans 12 amino acids. Per the germline V gene, CDR1 is SGHDT and CDR2 is YYEEEE. The CDR3 sequence: CASSLDGYEQYF. Written as DNA, the CDR3 is TGTGCCAGCAGCTTGGACGGGTACGAGCAGTACTTC. Using reference TRBV5-6 and TRBJ2-7 for the parts outside the CDR3, the full variable domain is DAGVTQSPTHLIKTRGQQVTLRCSPKSGHDTVSWYQQALGQGPQFIFQYYEEEERQRGNFPDRFSGHQFPNYSSELNVNALLLGDSALYLCASSLDGYEQYFGPGTRLTVT.

The chain links TRBV2 to TRBJ2-5, with no clear D. Germline CDR1 is SNHLY and CDR2 is FYNNEI. This CDR3 spans 12 amino acids. Trimming removed 4 bases at V and 5 bases at J, with 8 bases between. This chain's CDR3 is CASSVVGETQYF. CDR3 DNA sequence: TGTGCCAGCAGTGTGGTGGGGGAGACCCAGTACTTC.

This clone was recorded once. The chain employs TRBV10-3 and TRBJ2-7, with 9 bases lining up with TRBD2. Per germline, CDR1 ENHRY and CDR2 SYGVKD. The CDR3 spans 13 residues. The V and J ends lost 9 bases and 1 base, in that order; junction bases with no gene match: 4. CDR3 region: CAMRLADSYEQYF. For the CDR3, the DNA is TGTGCCATGCGACTAGCGGATTCCTACGAGCAGTACTTC.

The rearrangement uses TRBV6-4 and TRBJ1-2; D perhaps matches TRBD1 (5 bases). Germline CDR1 reads MRHNA; CDR2 reads SNTAGT. The ends were cut back, 3 bases at V and 6 bases at J, with 11 bases in the middle. The CDR3 has 13 amino acids. The CDR3 loop reads CASSDLRGDGYTF. CDR3 coding DNA: TGTGCCAGCAGTGATTTGAGGGGAGATGGCTACACCTTC.

This rearrangement joins TRBV11-2 to TRBJ2-3; 14 bases are shared with TRBD2. Germline V gives CDR1 SGHAT, CDR2 FQNNGV. This CDR3 is built from 16 residues. With V trimmed by 5 bases and J by 3 bases, 4 bases remained unmatched. This CDR3 is CASSRLAGGGTDTQYF. For the CDR3, the DNA is TGTGCCAGCAGCAGACTAGCGGGAGGGGGGACAGATACGCAGTATTTT.

The chain recombines TRBV7-3 with TRBJ2-7; perhaps D is TRBD1 or TRBD2 (8 bases each). CDR1 and CDR2 from the germline V gene are SGHTA and FQGTGA. The CDR3 covers 16 residues. V dropped 5 bases and J dropped 6 bases, with 23 bases sitting between them. Here the CDR3 DNA reads TGTGCCAGCAGCCCCCGGGGGGGGCAGGGGGCTTCCGAGCAGTACTTC. This encodes CASSPRGGQGASEQYF.

The chain links TRBV27 to TRBJ1-1, with D tentatively TRBD1 (6 bases). V was clipped by 5 bases and J by 0 bases, with 16 bases between them. Germline V lookup: CDR1 MNHEY, CDR2 SMNVEV (reference sequence). The CDR3 length is 16 residues. The CDR3 coding sequence is TGTGCCAGCAGTCCATTCCCAGGACAGATGAACACTGAAGCTTTCTTT. It specifies CASSPFPGQMNTEAFF.

Comments on this clone: This CDR3 is also generated by other DNA sequences in the sample. The rearrangement uses TRBV19 and TRBJ1-2, with TRBD1 identical over 7 bases. CDR1 is LNHDA, CDR2 SQIVND, per germline (reference sequence). This CDR3 spans 13 amino acids. V lost 3 bases, J lost 6 bases, and 4 bases stayed unmatched. CDR3 sequence (DNA): TGTGCCAGTAGTATTAACCAGGGGGATGGCTACACCTTC. Its protein product is CASSINQGDGYTF.

This clone was seen a single time. V gene TRBV5-1 combines with J gene TRBJ2-3; either TRBD1 or TRBD2 may supply D (6 bases each). The CDR3 extends over 14 amino acids. The V end was cut by 0 bases, the J end by 5 bases, with 10 bases between. Germline loops: CDR1 SGHRS, CDR2 YFSETQ. CDR3 amino acids: CASSLEGGGDTQYF. The CDR3 DNA reads TGCGCCAGCAGCTTGGAAGGGGGAGGAGATACGCAGTATTTT. Full variable domain (missing parts from reference TRBV5-1 and TRBJ2-3): KAGVTQTPRYLIKTRGQQVTLSCSPISGHRSVSWYQQTPGQGLQFLFEYFSETQRNKGNFPGRFSGRQFSNSRSEMNVSTLELGDSALYLCASSLEGGGDTQYFGPGTRLTVL.

The chain joins TRBV5-1 to TRBJ2-7; 7 bases agree with TRBD1. The V gene end was trimmed by 0 bases and the J gene end by 3 bases; junction bases not matched to a gene: 9. CDR3 length equals 16 residues. The germline V gene encodes CDR1 SGHRS and CDR2 YFSETQ. The CDR3: CASSLAGGQLNYEQYF. CDR3 bases: TGCGCCAGCAGCTTGGCAGGGGGACAGCTAAACTACGAGCAGTACTTC.

The gene calls are TRBV27 and TRBJ2-2; a possible D gene is TRBD2 (5 bases). This CDR3 comprises 16 residues. Trimming took 1 base from V and 0 from J, leaving 9 bases between them. Per germline, CDR1 MNHEY and CDR2 SMNVEV (reference sequence). CDR3 residues: CASSLLGSANTGELFF. In nucleotides, the CDR3 is TGTGCCAGCAGTTTATTGGGGAGCGCGAACACCGGGGAGCTGTTTTTT.

This clone showed up just once. The V gene is TRBV29-1, the J gene TRBJ2-1; a weak D match, TRBD2 (6 bases). In germline, CDR1 is SQVTM, CDR2 ANQGSEA. The CDR3 loop spans 11 amino acids. The ends were cut back, 5 bases at V and 9 bases at J, with 11 bases in the middle. CDR3 protein: CSVTGLSEQFF. The CDR3 DNA sequence: TGCAGCGTTACTGGACTAAGTGAGCAGTTCTTC.

Concerning this clone itself: The same CDR3 arises from other DNA sequences in this sample as well. This rearrangement joins TRBV28 to TRBJ2-2; the match to TRBD1 covers 7 bases. Trimming at V came to 3 bases and at J to 6 bases, leaving 7 bases not matched to a gene. This CDR3 region has 15 residues. Germline CDR1 is MDHEN and CDR2 is SYDVKM. This chain's CDR3 is CASSLRTGLPGELFF. Here the CDR3 DNA reads TGTGCCAGCAGTTTGCGGACAGGCTTACCCGGGGAGCTGTTTTTT.

The rearrangement uses TRBV6-6 and TRBJ2-7; D is uncertain. Per germline, CDR1 MNHNY and CDR2 SVGAGI (reference sequence). Trimming took off 4 bases at V and 1 base at J, with 5 bases between the two ends. The CDR3 consists of 12 residues. CDR3 protein: CASSSTSYEQYF. Written as DNA, the CDR3 is TGTGCCAGCAGTTCCACATCCTACGAGCAGTACTTC.

This clone has just one count. A much larger clone lies one base from this, so it may be a read error. Other nucleotide sequences from this sample produce the same CDR3. This sequence joins TRBV5-1 and TRBJ2-5; D not resolved. The CDR3 has 13 amino acids. Per the germline V gene, CDR1 is SGHRS and CDR2 is YFSETQ. The V end lost 0 bases, the J end lost 3 bases, and 6 bases lay between the germline ends. CDR3: CASSLDGEETQYF. CDR3 in DNA: TGCGCCAGCAGCTTGGATGGGGAAGAGACCCAGTACTTC.

The V call is TRBV10-2, the J call TRBJ2-5, with 8 nucleotides matching TRBD1. Germline CDR1 and CDR2: WSHSY and SAAADI. The CDR3 is 15 amino acids. The trim removed 2 bases at V and 2 bases at J, leaving 4 bases unmatched. The CDR3 region is CASSEDWDRQETQYF. In DNA form, the CDR3 reads TGCGCCAGCAGTGAGGATTGGGACAGGCAAGAGACCCAGTACTTC.

This clone turned up a few times. The J gene is TRBJ2-2, the V gene TRBV27; D gene unclear. The V gene lost 1 base and the J gene lost 1 base, with 7 bases spanning the gap. The V gene's germline CDR1 is MNHEY and CDR2 SMNVEV (reference sequence). There are 15 residues in the CDR3. The DNA of the CDR3 is TGTGCCAGCAGTTTATTTCCAGGGAACACCGGGGAGCTGTTTTTT. This codes for CASSLFPGNTGELFF.

The genes are TRBV28 and TRBJ2-1; D uncertain. The CDR3 contains 12 residues. Germline V gives CDR1 MDHEN, CDR2 SYDVKM. Trimming left V 6 bases short and J 7 bases short, with 10 bases between. CDR3 nucleotides: TGTGCCAGCAGGCGCGACTTTAATGAGCAGTTCTTC. Translated, it gives CASRRDFNEQFF.

V gene TRBV28 combines with J gene TRBJ2-7, with a tentative D call TRBD1 (5 bases). Per the germline V gene, CDR1 is MDHEN and CDR2 is SYDVKM. The CDR3 totals 16 residues. V was clipped by 3 bases and J by 0 bases, with 15 bases between them. CDR3 coding DNA: TGTGCCAGCAGTTTCATCAGGGCTTTAGGCTCCTACGAGCAGTACTTC. It is translated as CASSFIRALGSYEQYF.

V is TRBV6-4 and J is TRBJ1-2; no firm D call. The CDR3 extends over 12 amino acids. Germline assignment: CDR1 MRHNA and CDR2 SNTAGT. The V and J ends lost 4 bases and 4 bases respectively, with 7 bases between them. CDR3 amino acids: CASSAAGYGYTF. CDR3 in DNA: TGTGCCAGCAGTGCGGCGGGCTATGGCTACACCTTC.

The chain couples TRBV28 to TRBJ1-1; D uncertain. The length of the CDR3 is 15 residues. Per the germline V gene, CDR1 is MDHEN and CDR2 is SYDVKM. With 1 base removed from V and 0 bases from J, the gap between germline ends came to 9 bases. DNA for the CDR3: TGTGCCAGCAGTTTATCTTACCAAATGAACACTGAAGCTTTCTTT. This sequence encodes CASSLSYQMNTEAFF.